Following are 16 T cell receptor beta chains from one sample sequenced in a study of T cells in Graves' hyperthyroidism and ophthalmopathy (dated 2019 in TCRdb). Libraries were constructed by multiplex PCR. The reads were generated on an Illumina HiSeq 2000. TCR beta CDR3 regions were amplified from RNA transcripts. The TCR CDR3 was subjected to a first round of RT-PCR using the HTBI primer set and the Qiagen OneStep RT-PCR kit. TCRdb applied fastp at Q25 and MiXCR to the public reads, then kept only in-frame beta chains. A single entry per CDR3 protein holds the most common genes and DNA from its merged rows. This sample comprises roughly 250,000 distinct CDR3 sequences, approximately 14% of them detected only once. Clones ranked in the top ten supply 13% of the sample. The material sequenced was blood. The receptors were gathered from a woman aged 35 to 49 with Graves' hyperthyroidism that later progressed to Graves' ophthalmopathy.

This clonotype has just a few counts. The V call is TRBV5-1, the J call TRBJ2-3; TRBD2 aligns across 10 bases. V lost 2 bases to trimming and J lost 3 bases; unmatched junction nucleotides: 3. CDR3 size: 15 residues. In germline, CDR1 is SGHRS, CDR2 YFSETQ. The CDR3 coding sequence is TGCGCCAGCAGCTTACAGGGACTAGCGACAGATACGCAGTATTTT. Amino acid sequence: CASSLQGLATDTQYF.

This clonotype has at least ten counts. The chain employs TRBV20-1 and TRBJ2-7; a possible D gene is TRBD2 (5 bases). The CDR3 is 16 residues long. V was shortened by 2 bases and J by 3 bases, with 20 bases between the two germline ends. Germline V gene lookup returns CDR1 DFQATT and CDR2 SNEGSKA (reference sequence). CDR3 nucleotide sequence: TGCAGTGCTAGACAAAAGACTACGAGATTTCTCTACGAGCAGTACTTC. Translating it yields CSARQKTTRFLYEQYF.

This clonotype was observed at least ten times. The rearrangement joins TRBV28 to TRBJ1-1; D possibly corresponds to TRBD1 (5 bases). Germline V gene lookup returns CDR1 MDHEN and CDR2 SYDVKM. The CDR3 extends over 13 amino acids. Trimming left V 6 bases short and J 5 bases short, with 13 bases between. The CDR3 DNA follows: TGTGCCAGCAGCCCTGTCGGGACTACTGAAGCTTTCTTT. It yields the protein CASSPVGTTEAFF.

Comment on this clonotype: A much larger clone is a single base away; this may be a read error. The chain employs TRBV19 and TRBJ2-1; 13 positions match TRBD2. The CDR3 has 17 amino acids. The V gene's germline CDR1 is LNHDA and CDR2 SQIVND (reference sequence). The ends lost 1 base at V and 5 bases at J; junction bases unmatched: 5. The CDR3 nucleotides are TGTGCCAGTAGTATAGCCCCACTAGCGGGAGGGGACAATGAGCAGTTCTTC. Translating gives CASSIAPLAGGDNEQFF. Combining the CDR3 with reference TRBV19 and TRBJ2-1 gives the whole variable domain DGGITQSPKYLFRKEGQNVTLSCEQNLNHDAMYWYRQDPGQGLRLIYYSQIVNDFQKGDIAEGYSVSREKKESFPLTVTSAQKNPTAFYLCASSIAPLAGGDNEQFFGPGTRLTVL.

This clonotype has at least ten counts. This rearrangement joins TRBV20-1 to TRBJ2-1; a possible D gene is TRBD1 (6 bases). This CDR3 spans 14 amino acids. Trimming removed 0 bases at V and 15 bases at J, with 21 bases between. Germline loops: CDR1 DFQATT, CDR2 SNEGSKA (reference sequence). CDR3 sequence reads: CSARDPAGALRGFF. Here the CDR3 DNA reads TGCAGTGCTAGAGATCCCGCAGGGGCACTGAGGGGGTTCTTC.

This clonotype was seen many times. The chain couples TRBV5-6 to TRBJ2-2; weak D call: TRBD2 (5 bases). The germline V and J ends were trimmed by 3 bases and 5 bases, with 17 bases remaining between them. The CDR3 extends over 16 amino acids. Germline V gene data show CDR1 as SGHDT and CDR2 as YYEEEE. CDR3 nucleotides: TGTGCCAGCAGCTCGACGGGGATAACTAGGACCGGGGAGCTGTTTTTT. Translation: CASSSTGITRTGELFF.

This clonotype was found many times. The CDR3: CASSVLKVPNTEAFF. As DNA, the CDR3 is TGTGCCAGCTCCGTCCTGAAGGTCCCGAACACTGAAGCTTTCTTT. The chain employs TRBV18 and TRBJ1-1; no reliable D call. The CDR3 is 15 residues long. Trimming left V 6 bases short and J 1 base short, with 15 bases between. Germline V CDR1 and CDR2: KGHSH, LQKENI.

This clonotype was seen more than once but under ten times. The chain uses TRBV20-1 and TRBJ1-1; possibly TRBD1 for D (6 bases). CDR3 length: 10 residues. Between the trimmed V and J ends, which lost 5 bases and 11 bases, there was a span of 12 bases. The V gene's germline CDR1 is DFQATT and CDR2 SNEGSKA (reference sequence). CDR3 protein: CSAQGFAAFF. Here the CDR3 DNA reads TGCAGTGCTCAGGGGTTTGCGGCTTTCTTT.

This clonotype was seen many times. The chain recombines TRBV6-1 with TRBJ2-3; possibly TRBD2 for D (6 bases). This CDR3 is built from 14 residues. Per the germline V gene, CDR1 is MNHNS and CDR2 is SASEGT. Trimming removed 9 bases at V and 2 bases at J, with 15 bases between. CDR3 bases: TGTGCCAGTTCGAGGGCGGGGATCACAGATACGCAGTATTTT. This encodes CASSRAGITDTQYF.

The count of this clonotype is one. The chain recombines TRBV2 with TRBJ1-6; maybe TRBD1 (5 bases). The CDR3 has 15 residues. Deletions cut 6 bases from V and 5 bases from J, with 14 bases between. Germline V gives CDR1 SNHLY, CDR2 FYNNEI. CDR3 sequence: CASSAGRQNNSPLHF. In DNA, the CDR3 is TGTGCCAGCAGCGCGGGACGGCAAAATAATTCACCCCTCCACTTT.

The chain couples TRBV30 to TRBJ1-4, with D possibly TRBD1 on 5 matching bases. With 2 bases removed from V and 3 bases from J, the gap between germline ends came to 16 bases. Germline assignment: CDR1 GTSNPN and CDR2 SVGIG (reference sequence). There are 16 residues in the CDR3. The chain's CDR3 is CAWSFGHRVPNEKLFF. For the CDR3, the DNA is TGTGCCTGGAGTTTCGGACATCGGGTCCCTAATGAAAAACTGTTTTTT.

The chain uses TRBV7-9 and TRBJ2-3; 10 bases fit TRBD2. V was pared by 8 bases and J by 8 bases, with 16 bases of the junction left unmatched. The germline V gene has CDR1 SEHNR and CDR2 FQNEAQ (reference sequence). The CDR3 runs 16 residues. In DNA, the CDR3 is TGTGCCAGCGGCCCGGGACTAGCGTTAACGGGCGGTACGCAGTATTTT. Its translation: CASGPGLALTGGTQYF.

This clonotype was seen ten or more times. The chain uses TRBV2 and TRBJ1-2; 9 nucleotides agree with TRBD1. After removal of 3 bases from V and 3 bases from J, the junction contained 11 bases not matched to a gene. CDR3 length: 17 residues. Looked up from germline, CDR1 is SNHLY and CDR2 is FYNNEI. The CDR3 region is CASSDPLKQGADYGYTF. CDR3 coding DNA: TGTGCCAGCAGTGATCCCCTTAAACAGGGGGCGGACTATGGCTACACCTTC.

This clonotype was seen repeatedly, ten times or more. This rearrangement joins TRBV29-1 to TRBJ2-7; possibly TRBD1 for D (6 bases). CDR3 length: 13 amino acids. The germline V gene encodes CDR1 SQVTM and CDR2 ANQGSEA. Trimming took off 7 bases at V and 7 bases at J, with 20 bases between the two ends. The CDR3 sequence: CSAQGSSGVEQYF. The CDR3 coding sequence is TGCAGCGCCCAAGGGTCGTCAGGGGTTGAGCAGTACTTC.

This clonotype was recorded at least ten times. The chain couples TRBV5-1 to TRBJ2-7, with D perhaps TRBD2 (6 bases). The CDR3 is 14 residues long. Germline CDR1 SGHRS, CDR2 YFSETQ. V was cut by 1 base and J by 5 bases, with 13 bases left in between. CDR3 coding DNA: TGCGCCAGCAGCTTGTGGGGGGTTGGGAACGAGCAGTACTTC. This codes for CASSLWGVGNEQYF. Full variable domain (remainder filled in from reference TRBV5-1 and TRBJ2-7): KAGVTQTPRYLIKTRGQQVTLSCSPISGHRSVSWYQQTPGQGLQFLFEYFSETQRNKGNFPGRFSGRQFSNSRSEMNVSTLELGDSALYLCASSLWGVGNEQYFGPGTRLTVT.

This clonotype came up many times. The genes are TRBV18 and TRBJ2-1; D is ambiguous. The CDR3 runs to 16 residues. Germline-derived CDR1 and CDR2 are KGHSH and LQKENI. V lost 2 bases to trimming and J lost 7 bases, with 18 bases between them. The CDR3 DNA reads TGTGCCAGCTCACCAATCATTGGTCCCAGTTGGAATGAGCAGTTCTTC. It encodes CASSPIIGPSWNEQFF. The full variable domain, with the rest looked up from reference TRBV18 and TRBJ2-1, is NAGVMQNPRHLVRRRGQEARLRCSPMKGHSHVYWYRQLPEEGLKFMVYLQKENIIDESGMPKERFSAEFPKEGPSILRIQQVVRGDSAAYFCASSPIIGPSWNEQFFGPGTRLTVL.